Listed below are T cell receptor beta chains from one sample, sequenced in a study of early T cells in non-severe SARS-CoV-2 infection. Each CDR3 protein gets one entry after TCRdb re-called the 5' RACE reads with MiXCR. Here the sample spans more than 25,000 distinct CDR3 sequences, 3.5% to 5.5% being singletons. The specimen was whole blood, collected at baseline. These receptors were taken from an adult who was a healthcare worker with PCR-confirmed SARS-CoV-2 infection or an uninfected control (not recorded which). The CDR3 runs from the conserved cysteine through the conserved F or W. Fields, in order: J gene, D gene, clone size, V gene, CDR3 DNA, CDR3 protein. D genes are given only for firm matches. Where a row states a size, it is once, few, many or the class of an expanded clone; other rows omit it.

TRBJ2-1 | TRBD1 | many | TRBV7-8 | TGTGCCAGCAGCGTGCCAGGGGGCCTTTTGAATGAGCAGTTCTTC | CASSVPGGLLNEQFF
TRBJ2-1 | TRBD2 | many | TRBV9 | TGTGCCAGCAGCGATCCTAGCGGGGGCCGCAATGAGCAGTTCTTC | CASSDPSGGRNEQFF
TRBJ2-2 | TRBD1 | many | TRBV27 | TGTGCCAGCAGTTTCAACAGGGGAACCGGGGAGCTGTTTTTT | CASSFNRGTGELFF
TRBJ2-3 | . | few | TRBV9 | TGTGCCAGCAGCGTAGCTACAGGGACCAGCACAGATACGCAGTATTTT | CASSVATGTSTDTQYF
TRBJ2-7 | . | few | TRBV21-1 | TGTGCCAGCAGCCCTTTGGAGCAGTACTTC | CASSPLEQYF
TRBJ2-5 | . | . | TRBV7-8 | TGTGCCAGCAGCCCGGGACGGAAACAAGAGACCCAGTACTTC | CASSPGRKQETQYF
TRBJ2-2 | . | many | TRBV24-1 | TGTGCCACCAGTGATTGGGCCGAACTAAGGGCCGGGGAGCTGTTTTTT | CATSDWAELRAGELFF
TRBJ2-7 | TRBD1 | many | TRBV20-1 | TGCAGTGCTAGAGCGTCGGCTGGGACAGGGTCCGAGCAGTACTTC | CSARASAGTGSEQYF
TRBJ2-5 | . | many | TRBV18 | TGTGCCAGCTCAATAGGACAGTCGCAAGAGACCCAGTACTTC | CASSIGQSQETQYF
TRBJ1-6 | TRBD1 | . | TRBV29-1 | TGCAGCGTTGGAGACAGGGTTAATTCACCCCTCCACTTT | CSVGDRVNSPLHF
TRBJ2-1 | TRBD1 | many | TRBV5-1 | TGCGCCAGCAGCTTGGACGGGACAGGGGGACACAATGAGCAGTTCTTC | CASSLDGTGGHNEQFF
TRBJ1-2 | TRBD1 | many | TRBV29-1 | TGCAGCGCTTCCCCTGGGGACAGGGGGCACTATGGCTACACCTTC | CSASPGDRGHYGYTF
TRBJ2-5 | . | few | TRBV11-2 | TGTGCCAGCAGCAACACCAGGGCGGGGAATCAAGAGACCCAGTACTTC | CASSNTRAGNQETQYF